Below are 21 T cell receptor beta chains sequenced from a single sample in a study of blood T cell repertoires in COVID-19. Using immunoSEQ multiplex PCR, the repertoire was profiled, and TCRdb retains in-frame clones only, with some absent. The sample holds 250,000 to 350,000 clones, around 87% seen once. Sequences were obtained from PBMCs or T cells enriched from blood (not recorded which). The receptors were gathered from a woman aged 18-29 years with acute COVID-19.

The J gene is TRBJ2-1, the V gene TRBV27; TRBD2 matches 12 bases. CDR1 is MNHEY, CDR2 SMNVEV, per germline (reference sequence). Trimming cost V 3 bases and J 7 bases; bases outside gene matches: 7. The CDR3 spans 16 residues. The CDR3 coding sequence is TGTGCCAGCAGTTTGGCTAGCGGGAGGGCCGAGAATGAGCAGTTCTTC. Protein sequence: CASSLASGRAENEQFF.

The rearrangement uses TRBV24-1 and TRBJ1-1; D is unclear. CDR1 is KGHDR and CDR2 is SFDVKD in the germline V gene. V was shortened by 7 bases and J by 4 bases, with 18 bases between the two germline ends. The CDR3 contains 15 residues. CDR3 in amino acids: CATSGARGGGTEAFF. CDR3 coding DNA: TGTGCCACCAGCGGCGCACGTGGCGGTGGCACTGAAGCTTTCTTT.

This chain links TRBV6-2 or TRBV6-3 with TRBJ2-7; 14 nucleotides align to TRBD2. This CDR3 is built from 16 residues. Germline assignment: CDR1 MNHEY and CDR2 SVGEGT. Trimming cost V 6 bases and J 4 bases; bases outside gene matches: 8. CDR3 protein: CASSPMGLAGEYEQYF. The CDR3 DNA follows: TGTGCCAGCAGCCCTATGGGACTAGCGGGAGAGTACGAGCAGTACTTC.

DNA of the CDR3: TGTGCCTGGAGTGTGGGAGGAGACGTCTACGAGCAGTACTTC. This encodes CAWSVGGDVYEQYF. The chain combines TRBV30 with TRBJ2-7; maybe TRBD2 (6 bases). The CDR3 has 14 amino acids. V lost 0 bases and J 3 bases, leaving 12 bases between the germline ends. CDR1 is GTSNPN and CDR2 is SVGIG in the germline V gene (reference sequence).

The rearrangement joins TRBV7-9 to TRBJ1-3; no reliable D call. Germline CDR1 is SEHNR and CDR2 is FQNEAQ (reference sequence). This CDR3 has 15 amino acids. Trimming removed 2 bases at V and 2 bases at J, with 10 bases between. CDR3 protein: CASSLRESTGNTIYF. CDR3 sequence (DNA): TGTGCCAGCAGCTTAAGAGAATCGACTGGAAACACCATATATTTT.

The CDR3 DNA follows: TGTGCCAGCAGCAAACTAGCGGGAGGGGCCAATGAGCAGTTCTTC. Translation gives CASSKLAGGANEQFF. The V gene is TRBV7-3, the J gene TRBJ2-1; 13 nucleotides agree with TRBD2. V gave up 5 bases and J gave up 6 bases; unmatched junction bases: 4. The CDR3 has 15 amino acids. Per germline, CDR1 SGHTA and CDR2 FQGTGA.

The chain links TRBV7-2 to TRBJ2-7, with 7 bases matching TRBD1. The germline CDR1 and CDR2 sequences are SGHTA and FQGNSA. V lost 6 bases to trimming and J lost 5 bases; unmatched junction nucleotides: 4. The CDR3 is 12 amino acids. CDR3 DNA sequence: TGTGCCAGCAGTTCCACAGGGGACGAGCAGTACTTC. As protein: CASSSTGDEQYF.

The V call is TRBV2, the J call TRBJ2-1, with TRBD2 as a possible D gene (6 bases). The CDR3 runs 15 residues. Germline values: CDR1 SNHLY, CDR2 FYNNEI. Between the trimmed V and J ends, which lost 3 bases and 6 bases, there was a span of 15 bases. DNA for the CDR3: TGTGCCAGCAGTGACAGGACTACGGTACTCAATGAGCAGTTCTTC. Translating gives CASSDRTTVLNEQFF.

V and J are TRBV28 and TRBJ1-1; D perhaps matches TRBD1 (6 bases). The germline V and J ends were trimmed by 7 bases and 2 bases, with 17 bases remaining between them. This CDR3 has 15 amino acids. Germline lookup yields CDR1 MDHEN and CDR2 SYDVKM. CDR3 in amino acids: CASITTGLGNTEAFF. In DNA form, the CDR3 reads TGTGCCAGCATTACAACAGGGTTAGGAAACACTGAAGCTTTCTTT.

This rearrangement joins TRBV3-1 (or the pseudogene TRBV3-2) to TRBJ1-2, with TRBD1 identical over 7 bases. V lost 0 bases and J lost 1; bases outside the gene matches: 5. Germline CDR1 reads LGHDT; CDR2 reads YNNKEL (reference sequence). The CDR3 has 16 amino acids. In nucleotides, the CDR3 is TGTGCCAGCAGCCAAGATGTAGGGGGCGTTAACTATGGCTACACCTTC. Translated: CASSQDVGGVNYGYTF.

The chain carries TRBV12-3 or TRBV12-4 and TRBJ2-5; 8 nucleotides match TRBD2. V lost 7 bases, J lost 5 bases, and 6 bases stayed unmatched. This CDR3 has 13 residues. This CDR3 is CASTRTSFETQYF. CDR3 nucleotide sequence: TGTGCCAGCACCCGGACTAGCTTTGAGACCCAGTACTTC.

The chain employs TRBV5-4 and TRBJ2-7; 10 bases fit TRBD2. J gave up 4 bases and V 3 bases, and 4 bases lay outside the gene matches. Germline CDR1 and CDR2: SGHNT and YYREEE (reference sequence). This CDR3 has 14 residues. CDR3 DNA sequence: TGTGCCAGCAGCTACGGACTAGCGGATTACGAGCAGTACTTC. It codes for CASSYGLADYEQYF.

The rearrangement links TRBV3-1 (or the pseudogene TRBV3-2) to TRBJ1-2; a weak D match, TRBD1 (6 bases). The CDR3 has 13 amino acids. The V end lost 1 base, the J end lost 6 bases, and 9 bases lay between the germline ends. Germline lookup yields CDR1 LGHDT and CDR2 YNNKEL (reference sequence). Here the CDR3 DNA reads TGTGCCAGCAGCCAAGCCGGACAGAATGGCTACACCTTC. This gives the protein CASSQAGQNGYTF.

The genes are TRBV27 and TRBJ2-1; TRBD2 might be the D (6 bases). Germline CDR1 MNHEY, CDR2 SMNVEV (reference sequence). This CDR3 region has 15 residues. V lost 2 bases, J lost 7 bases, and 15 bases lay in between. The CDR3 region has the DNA TGTGCCAGCAGTTTAGTCGGGAGTACGTGGAATGAGCAGTTCTTC. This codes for CASSLVGSTWNEQFF.

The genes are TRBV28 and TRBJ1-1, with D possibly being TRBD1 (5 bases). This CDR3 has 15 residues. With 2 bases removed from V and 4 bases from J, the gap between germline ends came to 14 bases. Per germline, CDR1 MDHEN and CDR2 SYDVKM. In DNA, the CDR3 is TGTGCCAGCAGTTTAAGCTTAGGGGTCGGCACTGAAGCTTTCTTT. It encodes CASSLSLGVGTEAFF.

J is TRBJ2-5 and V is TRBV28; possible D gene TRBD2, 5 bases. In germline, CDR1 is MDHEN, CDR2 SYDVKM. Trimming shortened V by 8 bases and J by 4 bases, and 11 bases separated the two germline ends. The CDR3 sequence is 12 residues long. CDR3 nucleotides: TGTGCCAGCGGCTTAGGAGGAGAGACCCAGTACTTC. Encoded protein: CASGLGGETQYF.

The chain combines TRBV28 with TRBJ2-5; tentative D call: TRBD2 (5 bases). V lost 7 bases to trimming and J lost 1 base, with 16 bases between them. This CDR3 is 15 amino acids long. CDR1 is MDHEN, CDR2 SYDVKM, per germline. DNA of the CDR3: TGTGCCAGCACCCTCGCCCCCGGGGTCCAAGAGACCCAGTACTTC. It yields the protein CASTLAPGVQETQYF.

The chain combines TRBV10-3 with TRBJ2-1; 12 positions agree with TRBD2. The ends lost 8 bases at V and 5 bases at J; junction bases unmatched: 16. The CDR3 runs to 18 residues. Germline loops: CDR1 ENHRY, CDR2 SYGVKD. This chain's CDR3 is CAIRGGELAGGPDNEQFF. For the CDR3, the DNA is TGTGCCATCCGGGGGGGGGAGCTAGCGGGAGGGCCGGACAATGAGCAGTTCTTC.

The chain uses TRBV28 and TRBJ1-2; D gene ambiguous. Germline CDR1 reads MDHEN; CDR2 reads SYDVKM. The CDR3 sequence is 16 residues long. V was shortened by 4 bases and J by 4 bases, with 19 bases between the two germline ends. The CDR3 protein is CASSSYGAVLLYGYTF. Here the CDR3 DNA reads TGTGCCAGCAGTTCATACGGAGCCGTCTTACTCTATGGCTACACCTTC.

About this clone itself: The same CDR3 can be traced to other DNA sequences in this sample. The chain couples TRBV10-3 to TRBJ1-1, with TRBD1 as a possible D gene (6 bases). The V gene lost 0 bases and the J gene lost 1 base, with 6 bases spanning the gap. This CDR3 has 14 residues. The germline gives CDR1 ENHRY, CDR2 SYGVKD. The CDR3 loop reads CAISESQGNTEAFF. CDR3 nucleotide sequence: TGTGCCATCAGTGAGTCACAGGGGAACACTGAAGCTTTCTTT.

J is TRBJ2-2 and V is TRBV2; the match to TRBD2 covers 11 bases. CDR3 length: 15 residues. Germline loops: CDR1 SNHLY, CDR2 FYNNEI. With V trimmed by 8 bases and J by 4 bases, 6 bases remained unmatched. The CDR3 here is CASGGTSGLTGELFF. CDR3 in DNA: TGTGCCAGCGGTGGGACTAGCGGCCTCACCGGGGAGCTGTTTTTT.